What follows are 21 T cell receptor beta chains derived from one specimen sequenced in a study of spatial heterogeneity in lung cancer. General study points: Tracking of tumor mutation counts was seen in expanded intratumoral alpha and beta TCR counts.

The sample's time point: sample taken at primary tumor resection. No antigen has been identified for these receptors. TCRdb re-called the 5' RACE reads through MiXCR, storing one row per CDR3 protein. The table has 1,500 to 2,000 distinct CDR3 sequences, over 4% seen once. The sample consisted of lung tumor tissue, taken at surgery. These TCRs come from a male donor with early-stage non-small cell lung cancer.

By sample share, this clonotype is medium-sized. DNA of the CDR3: TGTGCCAGCAGCGGCGGGGACTCCACAGATACGCAGTATTTT. Its translation is CASSGGDSTDTQYF. The chain recombines TRBV6-2 or TRBV6-3 with TRBJ2-3, with D perhaps TRBD2 (6 bases). This CDR3 region has 14 residues. Trimming took off 6 bases at V and 2 bases at J, with 12 bases between the two ends. Germline V gives CDR1 MNHEY, CDR2 SVGEGT.

The chain recombines TRBV7-2 with TRBJ2-2; 11 nucleotides match TRBD1. CDR3 length: 16 residues. Losses at the gene ends were 5 bases for V and 7 bases for J; bases not matched to a gene: 9. Germline V CDR1 and CDR2: SGHTA, FQGNSA. Here the CDR3 DNA reads TGTGCCAGCAGCCGGACAGGGGGCGAGAGTGTCGGGGAGCTGTTTTTT. This translates into CASSRTGGESVGELFF.

V usage is TRBV20-1 and J usage is TRBJ1-5; 7 nucleotides agree with TRBD1. CDR1 and CDR2 from the germline V gene are DFQATT and SNEGSKA (reference sequence). The CDR3 sequence is 15 residues long. Trimming at V came to 0 bases and at J to 7 bases, leaving 9 bases not matched to a gene. The CDR3 sequence is CSAREIGGGGQPQHF. DNA of the CDR3: TGCAGTGCTAGAGAGATAGGAGGGGGCGGCCAGCCCCAGCATTTT.

By sample fraction, this clonotype is medium-sized. The chain links TRBV19 to TRBJ2-2; D ambiguous. CDR1 is LNHDA, CDR2 SQIVND, per germline (reference sequence). With 0 bases removed from V and 7 bases from J, the gap between germline ends came to 15 bases. The CDR3 has 16 residues. The CDR3 here is CASSIDGSRRSGELFF. CDR3 sequence (DNA): TGTGCCAGTAGTATAGATGGTTCCCGCCGGAGCGGGGAGCTGTTTTTT.

This clonotype qualifies as medium-sized. The chain couples TRBV18 to TRBJ1-1, with D perhaps TRBD1 (6 bases). Germline CDR1 is KGHSH and CDR2 is LQKENI. The CDR3 covers 14 residues. Trimming cost V 3 bases and J 8 bases, with 16 bases left between them. The CDR3 sequence is CASSPETGEGEAFF. Written as DNA, the CDR3 is TGTGCCAGCTCACCCGAGACAGGTGAAGGGGAAGCTTTCTTT.

In its sample, this clonotype ranks as medium-sized. The CDR3 nucleotides read TGTGCCAGCACCGCCGGGGCCCTTCGCACAGATACGCAGTATTTT. Translated, it gives CASTAGALRTDTQYF. The chain recombines TRBV7-2 with TRBJ2-3; possibly TRBD1 or TRBD2 for D (5 bases each). Trimming removed 7 bases from V and 1 base from J, with 15 bases in between. From germline, CDR1 is SGHTA and CDR2 FQGNSA. The CDR3 has 15 amino acids.

This clonotype is labeled as medium-sized. This rearrangement joins TRBV12-3 or TRBV12-4 to TRBJ1-2; D remains unclear. With 1 base removed from V and 4 bases from J, the gap between germline ends came to 13 bases. CDR3 size: 15 residues. The CDR3 spells CASSLDEAGTYGYTF. The DNA for the CDR3 is TGTGCCAGCAGTTTAGATGAGGCAGGAACCTATGGCTACACCTTC.

Relative to its sample, this clonotype is medium-sized (0.01 to 0.1%). This chain uses TRBV20-1 with TRBJ2-3, with D tentatively TRBD1 (5 bases). Germline V gene data show CDR1 as DFQATT and CDR2 as SNEGSKA (reference sequence). V was trimmed by 0 bases and J by 1 base, leaving 8 bases between them. The CDR3 totals 14 residues. CDR3 sequence: CSARDPRGTDTQYF. The CDR3 coding sequence is TGCAGTGCTAGAGATCCCAGGGGCACAGATACGCAGTATTTT.

This clonotype counts as large. The V call is TRBV2, the J call TRBJ2-3, with D perhaps TRBD1 or TRBD2 (5 bases each). The CDR3 contains 14 residues. CDR1 SNHLY and CDR2 FYNNEI come from the germline V gene. V was cut by 6 bases and J by 6 bases, with 16 bases left in between. This CDR3 reads CASREDPGTDTQYF. CDR3 bases: TGTGCCAGCAGGGAGGACCCGGGGACGGATACGCAGTATTTT.

Within the sample, this clonotype is medium-sized (0.01 to 0.1%). J is TRBJ1-5 and V is TRBV10-2; no clear D gene. The CDR3 is made up of 15 amino acids. Germline values: CDR1 WSHSY, CDR2 SAAADI. V was cut by 3 bases and J by 7 bases, with 16 bases left in between. For the CDR3, the DNA is TGCGCCAGCAGTGACCAGGCGGCGGGCAGCCAGCCCCAGCATTTT. It encodes CASSDQAAGSQPQHF.

This clonotype rates as medium-sized. V is TRBV10-3 and J is TRBJ2-7; possible D gene TRBD1, 6 bases. CDR1 and CDR2 (germline): ENHRY, SYGVKD. V gave up 5 bases and J gave up 5 bases, with 13 bases separating them. CDR3 length: 13 residues. This CDR3 reads CAISPGAEDEQYF. In DNA, the CDR3 is TGTGCCATCAGTCCAGGGGCTGAGGACGAGCAGTACTTC.

The V call is TRBV5-1, the J call TRBJ2-4, with a possible D match to TRBD2 (6 bases). CDR1 and CDR2 from the germline V gene are SGHRS and YFSETQ. V dropped 8 bases and J dropped 4 bases, with 13 bases sitting between them. The CDR3 has 13 amino acids. The CDR3 is CASRREAKNIQYF. CDR3 coding DNA: TGCGCCAGTCGTAGGGAGGCGAAAAACATTCAGTACTTC.

In this sample, this clonotype is large. J is TRBJ2-3 and V is TRBV5-4; 7 nucleotides agree with TRBD2. After removal of 4 bases from V and 2 bases from J, the junction contained 10 bases not matched to a gene. CDR3 length: 16 residues. Germline lookup yields CDR1 SGHNT and CDR2 YYREEE (reference sequence). CDR3 residues: CASSIRGGGDTDTQYF. Written as DNA, the CDR3 is TGTGCCAGCAGCATACGTGGTGGGGGGGACACAGATACGCAGTATTTT.

This clonotype is medium-sized (0.01 to 0.1%) by share. The J gene is TRBJ2-3, the V gene TRBV7-2; 9 nucleotides agree with TRBD2. This CDR3 spans 14 amino acids. With V trimmed by 3 bases and J by 4 bases, 2 bases remained unmatched. Per germline, CDR1 SGHTA and CDR2 FQGNSA. The CDR3 DNA is TGTGCCAGCAGCTTCGCGGGGGGGGCAGATACGCAGTATTTT. Translated, it gives CASSFAGGADTQYF.

This clonotype qualifies as medium-sized (0.01 to 0.1%). The CDR3: CASRLEINNQPQHF. The CDR3 DNA sequence: TGTGCCAGCAGGCTGGAAATCAACAATCAGCCCCAGCATTTT. The chain combines TRBV12-3 or TRBV12-4 with TRBJ1-5; D ambiguous. Trimming shortened V by 6 bases and J by 3 bases, and 12 bases separated the two germline ends. CDR3 length equals 14 residues.

This clonotype qualifies as medium-sized. This chain joins TRBV9 and TRBJ2-3; no clear D. The CDR3 is 14 amino acids. Trimming removed 0 bases at V and 6 bases at J, with 11 bases between. Germline V gene data show CDR1 as SGDLS and CDR2 as YYNGEE. The CDR3 DNA sequence: TGTGCCAGCAGCGTAGGGGTCGATTCGGATACGCAGTATTTT. Its protein product is CASSVGVDSDTQYF.

Judged by abundance, this clonotype is medium-sized. The chain is built from TRBV25-1 and TRBJ2-1, with 7 bases matching TRBD2. Per the germline V gene, CDR1 is MGHDK and CDR2 is SYGVNS. Trimming removed 11 bases from V and 6 bases from J; junction bases left unmatched: 13. The CDR3 is 14 amino acids. CDR3: CAGARAGRGNEQFF. CDR3 DNA: TGTGCCGGGGCGAGGGCGGGGAGGGGCAATGAGCAGTTCTTC.

Relative to its sample, this clonotype is medium-sized. V and J are TRBV12-3 or TRBV12-4 and TRBJ1-6; D gene unclear. With 3 bases removed from V and 10 bases from J, the gap between germline ends came to 16 bases. CDR3 length: 15 residues. CDR3 sequence reads: CASSFRAAGGSPLHF. Here the CDR3 DNA reads TGTGCCAGCAGTTTTCGGGCCGCTGGAGGGTCACCCCTCCACTTT.

In this sample, this clonotype is medium-sized (0.01 to 0.1%). The CDR3 loop reads CASSLRTSGGNEQYF. The CDR3 bases are TGCGCCAGCAGCCTTAGGACTAGCGGAGGAAACGAGCAGTACTTC. The rearrangement uses TRBV4-3 and TRBJ2-7; 10 bases are shared with TRBD2. In germline, CDR1 is LGHNA, CDR2 YSLEER. The CDR3 extends over 15 amino acids. Trimming removed 4 bases from V and 5 bases from J; junction bases left unmatched: 8.

By frequency in the sample, this clonotype is large. The chain combines TRBV7-2 with TRBJ1-3, with D uncertain. The germline V gene encodes CDR1 SGHTA and CDR2 FQGNSA. The CDR3 runs to 16 residues. V was trimmed by 4 bases and J by 2 bases, leaving 15 bases between them. For the CDR3, the DNA is TGTGCCAGCAGCTCGGGCGGAAGCTATACTGGAAACACCATATATTTT. It translates to CASSSGGSYTGNTIYF.

Relative to its sample, this clonotype is medium-sized (0.01 to 0.1%). V gene TRBV7-2 combines with J gene TRBJ1-1, with D possibly matching TRBD1 (5 bases). Germline V gene lookup returns CDR1 SGHTA and CDR2 FQGNSA. V lost 5 bases and J lost 3, with 10 bases in between. This CDR3 has 13 amino acids. The CDR3 coding sequence is TGTGCCAGCAGCCGAGACAGATACACTGAAGCTTTCTTT. Translating gives CASSRDRYTEAFF.